This entry concerns a single T cell receptor (beta chain). Here immunoSEQ multiplex PCR was the method, and the copy in TCRdb shows in-frame clones only, minus some. The sample yields about 270,000 clones, around nine tenths seen once. The sample originates from a study of blood T cell repertoires in COVID-19. V was cut by 5 bases and J by 14 bases, with 20 bases left in between. Germline V gene sequence: CDR1 SGHAT, CDR2 FQDESV (reference sequence). This CDR3 comprises 13 residues. This TCR was recovered from a man in his forties or fifties with active or convalescent COVID-19. The sample taken for sequencing was peripheral blood. The chain carries TRBV11-1 and TRBJ2-3; D possibly corresponds to TRBD2 (5 bases). CDR3 nucleotides: TGTGCCAGCAGCCCCTCACGGGCGGCGGGCCCGTATTTT. Translating it yields CASSPSRAAGPYF.